This T cell receptor beta chain was recorded in a study of blood T cells in healthy people across ages. Looking at the study overall: Template switching captured about one barcoded beta molecule per two T cells. Points from the study as a whole: Higher diversity, along with more naive CD4+ cells, distinguished long-lived donors from aged donors. Unsorted PBMCs prevented conclusive naive versus antigen-experienced comparison.

There are 15 residues in the CDR3. Trimming left V 1 base short and J 3 bases short, with 12 bases between. From germline, CDR1 is MNHNS and CDR2 SASEGT. For this clonotype: Its matching antigen is unknown.

The authors ran a second PCR of about 6 to 11 cycles using a sample-barcoded 5' primer and a J-beta primer mix. TCRdb used MiXCR to reprocess the 5' RACE reads, holding one entry per CDR3 protein. The sample lists fewer than 2,000,000 distinct CDR3 sequences; roughly 32% were seen once. Donors were healthy Caucasian individuals from Russia aged about 6 to 90. The material sequenced was blood. This TCR derives from a woman in her twenties or thirties in good health. This chain links TRBV6-1 with TRBJ1-2; TRBD1 is a possible D gene (5 bases). CDR3 nucleotides: TGTGCCAGCAGTGAAGGGGGAGGACAATACTATGGCTACACCTTC. Its protein product is CASSEGGGQYYGYTF.